These 11 T cell receptor beta chains share one sample of origin, sequenced in a study of OX40 agonist ivuxolimab in advanced cancers. Library preparation was by the immunoSEQ multiplex PCR assay. TCRdb holds this immuneACCESS table with in-frame rearrangements only. Some clones are missing; in checked studies, unresolved V genes explain under half, and the rest has no known cause. This sample is represented by 65,000 to 85,000 clones; about 89% of them were singletons. About 3.9% of the sample lies in the top ten. The sequenced sample was CD4+ or CD8+ T cells sorted from blood, obtained in a trial of the OX40 agonist ivuxolimab. These receptors were taken from an adult with an advanced solid tumor such as melanoma, head and neck, liver or kidney cancer.

This chain links TRBV2 with TRBJ2-1; D gene ambiguous. Germline CDR1 and CDR2: SNHLY and FYNNEI. There are 12 residues in the CDR3. V shed 4 bases and J shed 10 bases, with 11 bases lying between them. Written as DNA, the CDR3 is TGTGCCAGCAGTGCTGAGGTTGGGGAGCAGTTCTTC. Residues: CASSAEVGEQFF.

This chain links TRBV4-1 with TRBJ2-2, with 8 bases aligning to TRBD1. CDR1 is MGHRA, CDR2 YSYEKL, per germline. The J segment lost 5 bases and the V segment lost 2 bases, leaving 7 bases of the junction unmatched. The CDR3 loop spans 16 amino acids. In DNA form, the CDR3 reads TGCGCCAGCAGCCAACCGACAGGGGTGGGGACCGGGGAGCTGTTTTTT. Amino acid sequence: CASSQPTGVGTGELFF.

The V call is TRBV28, the J call TRBJ1-1; 8 bases are shared with TRBD1. V gave up 6 bases and J gave up 2 bases; unmatched junction bases: 8. The CDR3 has 15 residues. Germline CDR1 MDHEN, CDR2 SYDVKM. As DNA, the CDR3 is TGTGCCAGCAGAAAGCAGACAGGGGTAAACACTGAAGCTTTCTTT. Protein product: CASRKQTGVNTEAFF.

The chain couples TRBV21-1 to TRBJ1-2; the D call in the table, TRBD1, was not verified against the DNA. TRBV21-1 corresponds to a pseudogene. The CDR3 has 18 amino acids. The CDR3 DNA follows: TGTGCCAGCAGCAAACGGATCTTGGGGACAGGGCCCAACTATGGCTACACCTTC. This codes for CASSKRILGTGPNYGYTF.

The chain carries TRBV28 and TRBJ1-5; 8 bases are a match to TRBD1. This CDR3 is 14 amino acids long. Germline loops: CDR1 MDHEN, CDR2 SYDVKM. Unmatched junction bases numbered 4, after V lost 2 bases and J lost 7 bases. CDR3 loop: CASSLTAGGQPQHF. The CDR3 DNA is TGTGCCAGCAGTTTAACTGCAGGGGGCCAGCCCCAGCATTTT. The full variable domain, completed using reference TRBV28 and TRBJ1-5, is DVKVTQSSRYLVKRTGEKVFLECVQDMDHENMFWYRQDPGLGLRLIYFSYDVKMKEKGDIPEGYSVSREKKERFSLILESASTNQTSMYLCASSLTAGGQPQHFGDGTRLSIL.

The chain links TRBV5-1 to TRBJ1-3; D gene unclear. The CDR3 spans 15 residues. Germline CDR1 and CDR2: SGHRS and YFSETQ. Trimming pared 0 bases from V and 4 bases from J, leaving 11 bases between. Here the CDR3 DNA reads TGCGCCAGCAGCTTGGCGGACCTCCCCGGAAACACCATATATTTT. This codes for CASSLADLPGNTIYF. Complete variable domain (other parts from reference TRBV5-1 and TRBJ1-3): KAGVTQTPRYLIKTRGQQVTLSCSPISGHRSVSWYQQTPGQGLQFLFEYFSETQRNKGNFPGRFSGRQFSNSRSEMNVSTLELGDSALYLCASSLADLPGNTIYFGEGSWLTVV.

The chain combines TRBV6-5 with TRBJ1-1, with a weak D call TRBD1 (5 bases). Trimming cost V 1 base and J 2 bases, with 11 bases left between them. The CDR3 runs to 15 residues. Germline CDR1 and CDR2: MNHEY and SVGAGI. CDR3 residues: CASSYFGDSNTEAFF. The CDR3 DNA is TGTGCCAGCAGTTACTTCGGGGACTCAAACACTGAAGCTTTCTTT.

V and J are TRBV4-3 and TRBJ2-2; D remains ambiguous. Trimming stripped 1 base from V and 4 bases from J, with 10 bases between. The CDR3 contains 15 residues. Germline loops: CDR1 LGHNA, CDR2 YSLEER. The CDR3 protein is CASSQGSGPTGELFF. CDR3 in DNA: TGCGCCAGCAGCCAAGGATCGGGCCCCACCGGGGAGCTGTTTTTT.

The chain joins TRBV11-1 to TRBJ2-1, with D possibly being TRBD1 (6 bases). Germline values: CDR1 SGHAT, CDR2 FQDESV (reference sequence). The CDR3 sequence is 15 residues long. Deletions cut 6 bases from V and 0 bases from J, with 12 bases between. The CDR3 protein is CASRQDSSSYNEQFF. The DNA for the CDR3 is TGTGCCAGCAGACAGGACAGTAGCTCCTACAATGAGCAGTTCTTC.

Worth noting for this clone: One end of the junction does not line up with germline, which may come from a read error. Other nucleotide sequences from this sample produce the same CDR3. This sequence joins TRBV7-9 and TRBJ2-5; D ambiguous. The CDR3 is made up of 14 amino acids. The germline V gene encodes CDR1 SEHNR and CDR2 FQNEAQ (reference sequence). CDR3 sequence: CASSFSDGRETQYF. The CDR3 nucleotides read TGCGCCAGCAGCTTCTCGGACGGGCGGGAGACCCAGTACTTC.

The chain recombines TRBV28 with TRBJ1-1; D ambiguous. Germline CDR1 and CDR2: MDHEN and SYDVKM. The CDR3 runs 14 residues. V gave up 2 bases and J gave up 4 bases, with 11 bases separating them. The CDR3 reads CASSLPRRATEAFF. In DNA form, the CDR3 reads TGTGCCAGCAGTTTACCCCGGAGGGCCACTGAAGCTTTCTTT.